The source of this T cell receptor beta chain is a study of T cell responses to AZD1222 COVID-19 vaccine. The CDR3 length is 12 residues. CDR1 is KGHDR and CDR2 is SFDVKD in the germline V gene. Trimming left V 0 bases short and J 4 bases short, with 1 base between. The assay was immunoSEQ multiplex PCR, and TCRdb's table has in-frame clones only and misses some. The sample contains about 200,000 clones, 93% of which appear only once. The count of this clone is one. The antigen is not known. Overall study findings and caveats: Spike-specific TCRs gained breadth and depth after people received two AZD1222 doses. No repertoire was sampled before or during the peak T cell response, only after it. Most donors were white British, females outnumbered males, and clonal diversity was possibly underestimated.

The sample in question was peripheral blood, obtained 28 days after the second AZD1222 dose. The sequence was collected from an adult who received the AZD1222 COVID-19 vaccine. This chain uses TRBV24-1 with TRBJ2-3; D remains ambiguous. The CDR3 sequence is CATSDLADTQYF. The DNA for the CDR3 is TGTGCCACCAGTGATTTGGCAGATACGCAGTATTTT.